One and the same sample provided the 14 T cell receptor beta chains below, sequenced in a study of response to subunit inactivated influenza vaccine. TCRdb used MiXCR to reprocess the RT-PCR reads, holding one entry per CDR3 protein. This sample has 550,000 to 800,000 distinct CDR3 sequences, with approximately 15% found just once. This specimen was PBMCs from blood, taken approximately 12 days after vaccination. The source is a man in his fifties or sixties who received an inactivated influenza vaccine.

Here the CDR3 DNA reads TGCAGTGCTAGTCTCACAGGAAGAGGCTACACCTTC. This codes for CSASLTGRGYTF. V and J are TRBV20-1 and TRBJ1-2; the D gene is possibly TRBD1 (5 bases). Germline lookup yields CDR1 DFQATT and CDR2 SNEGSKA (reference sequence). The germline V and J ends were trimmed by 3 bases and 8 bases, with 13 bases remaining between them. The CDR3 is 12 amino acids.

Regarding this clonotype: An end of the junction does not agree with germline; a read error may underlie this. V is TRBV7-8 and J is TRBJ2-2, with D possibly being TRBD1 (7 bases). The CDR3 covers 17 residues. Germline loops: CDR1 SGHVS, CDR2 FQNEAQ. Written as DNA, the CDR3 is TGTGACAGCAGCTTAGAAGGCGGGACAGCGAACACCGGGGAGCTGTTTTTT. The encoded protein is CDSSLEGGTANTGELFF.

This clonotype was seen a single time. The CDR3, as DNA: TGTGCCAGCAGCAACCGTGGACTAGCGGGAGGGCTGGGCTACGAGCAGTACTTC. Translated: CASSNRGLAGGLGYEQYF. The genes are TRBV21-1 and TRBJ2-7; TRBD2, the D gene given by the table, was not confirmed from the DNA. TRBV21-1 is assigned pseudogene status. The CDR3 runs to 18 residues.

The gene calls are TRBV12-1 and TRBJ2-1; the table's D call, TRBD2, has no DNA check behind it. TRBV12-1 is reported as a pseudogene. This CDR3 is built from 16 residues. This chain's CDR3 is CASRPGTSGGYNEQFF. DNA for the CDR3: TGTGCCAGCAGGCCAGGGACTAGCGGGGGTTACAATGAGCAGTTCTTC.

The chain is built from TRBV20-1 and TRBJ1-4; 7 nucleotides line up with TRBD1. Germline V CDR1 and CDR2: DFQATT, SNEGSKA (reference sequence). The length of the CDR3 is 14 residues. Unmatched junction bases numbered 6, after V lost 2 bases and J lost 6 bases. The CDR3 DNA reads TGCAGTGCTAGACGACAGGGAATCGATGAAAAACTGTTTTTT. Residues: CSARRQGIDEKLFF.

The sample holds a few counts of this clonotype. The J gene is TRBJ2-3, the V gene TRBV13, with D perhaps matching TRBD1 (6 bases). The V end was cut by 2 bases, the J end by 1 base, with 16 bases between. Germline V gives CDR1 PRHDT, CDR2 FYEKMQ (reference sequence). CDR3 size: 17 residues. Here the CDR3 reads CASSLRRWDMGTDTQYF. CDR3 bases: TGTGCCAGCAGCTTAAGGCGGTGGGACATGGGCACAGATACGCAGTATTTT.

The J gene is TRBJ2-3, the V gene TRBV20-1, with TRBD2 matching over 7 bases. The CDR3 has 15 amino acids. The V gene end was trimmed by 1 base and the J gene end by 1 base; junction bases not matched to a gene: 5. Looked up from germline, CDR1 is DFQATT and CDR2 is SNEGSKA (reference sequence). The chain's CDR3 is CSARGASGGTDTQYF. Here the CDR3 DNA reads TGCAGTGCTAGAGGGGCTAGCGGAGGCACAGATACGCAGTATTTT.

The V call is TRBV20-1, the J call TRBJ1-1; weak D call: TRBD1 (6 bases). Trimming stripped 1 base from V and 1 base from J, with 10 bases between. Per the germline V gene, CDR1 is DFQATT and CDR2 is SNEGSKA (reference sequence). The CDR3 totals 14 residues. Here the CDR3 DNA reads TGCAGTGCTAGAGGGGGGGCAACGAACACTGAAGCTTTCTTT. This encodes CSARGGATNTEAFF.

The CDR3 here is CASSPLTSGSGGNEQFF. Here the CDR3 DNA reads TGTGCCAGCAGTCCACTGACTAGCGGGAGTGGGGGCAATGAGCAGTTCTTC. The rearrangement joins TRBV6-1 to TRBJ2-1, with 12 nucleotides matching TRBD2. The CDR3 runs to 17 residues. Germline lookup yields CDR1 MNHNS and CDR2 SASEGT. The J segment lost 6 bases and the V segment lost 5 bases, leaving 11 bases of the junction unmatched.

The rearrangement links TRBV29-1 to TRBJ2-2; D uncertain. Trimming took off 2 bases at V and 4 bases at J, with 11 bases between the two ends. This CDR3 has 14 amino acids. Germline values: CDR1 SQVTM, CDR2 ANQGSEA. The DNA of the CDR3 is TGCAGCGTTGAAAAAGGGCGAGGCACCGGGGAGCTGTTTTTT. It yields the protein CSVEKGRGTGELFF.

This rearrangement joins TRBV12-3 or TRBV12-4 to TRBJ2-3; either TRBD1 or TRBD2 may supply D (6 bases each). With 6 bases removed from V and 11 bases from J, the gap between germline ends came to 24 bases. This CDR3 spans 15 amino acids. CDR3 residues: CASSSSTGGGKMQYF. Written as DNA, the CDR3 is TGTGCCAGCAGCTCATCCACCGGAGGGGGTAAGATGCAGTATTTT.

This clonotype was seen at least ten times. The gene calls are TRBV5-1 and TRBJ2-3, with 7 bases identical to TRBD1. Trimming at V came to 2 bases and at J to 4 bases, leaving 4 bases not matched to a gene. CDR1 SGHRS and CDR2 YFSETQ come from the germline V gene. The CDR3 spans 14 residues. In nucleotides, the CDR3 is TGCGCCAGCAGCTTCCAGACAGGGTCAGATACGCAGTATTTT. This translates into CASSFQTGSDTQYF.

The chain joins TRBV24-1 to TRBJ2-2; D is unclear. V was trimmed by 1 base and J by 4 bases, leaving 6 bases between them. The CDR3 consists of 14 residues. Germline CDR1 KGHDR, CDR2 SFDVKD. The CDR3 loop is CATSDFHATGELFF. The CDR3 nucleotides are TGTGCCACCAGTGATTTTCATGCCACCGGGGAGCTGTTTTTT.

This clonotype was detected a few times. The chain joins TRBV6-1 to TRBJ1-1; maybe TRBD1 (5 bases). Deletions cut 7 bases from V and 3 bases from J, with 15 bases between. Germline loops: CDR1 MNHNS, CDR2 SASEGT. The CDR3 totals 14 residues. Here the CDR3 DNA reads TGTGCCAGCAAATCCCGGCTGGGGGACACTGAAGCTTTCTTT. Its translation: CASKSRLGDTEAFF.